Reported below is one T cell receptor beta chain. This specimen comes from a study of blood T cell repertoires in COVID-19. Here immunoSEQ multiplex PCR was the method, and the copy in TCRdb shows in-frame clones only, minus some. This sample carries approximately 150,000 clones, over 70% of them seen once, and the ten largest clones take approximately 2%. Sequences were obtained from peripheral blood. This TCR was sampled from a woman in her fifties or sixties with acute or convalescent COVID-19.

CDR3 in amino acids: CASSYVGGRVEQYF. The CDR3 coding sequence is TGTGCCAGCAGTTACGTGGGCGGGAGGGTCGAGCAGTACTTC. The rearrangement uses TRBV6-5 and TRBJ2-7; 9 positions match TRBD2. The CDR3 runs 14 residues. Germline values: CDR1 MNHEY, CDR2 SVGAGI. V was pared by 2 bases and J by 6 bases, with 5 bases of the junction left unmatched.